This T cell receptor (beta chain) was documented in a study of T cell responses to AZD1222 COVID-19 vaccine. The overall study: Pooling was applied to second doses at about 4 or about 12 weeks. Study-wide results and limits: Spike-specific TCR breadth and depth rose after two AZD1222 doses. It was only after the peak T cell response that any repertoires were sampled. Spike regions recognized by vaccine-associated CD4 TCRs spanned the protein, led by 160-218 and 743-854.

Measured with immunoSEQ multiplex PCR; TCRdb has only the in-frame clones, and not every one. Among over 150,000 clones listed, around 94% were seen once. With regard to this clone: The antigen remains unidentified.

The germline V and J ends were trimmed by 3 bases and 0 bases, with 12 bases remaining between them. This CDR3 has 15 residues. CDR1 is MNHNS and CDR2 is SASEGT in the germline V gene. The clonotype was recovered from an adult in good health. This chain uses TRBV6-1 with TRBJ2-7; D is unresolved. The starting material was peripheral blood, obtained on day 0 of AZD1222 vaccination. In DNA form, the CDR3 reads TGTGCCAGCAGTGAGGGCACGGGTTTCTCCTACGAGCAGTACTTC. Translation: CASSEGTGFSYEQYF.